These 4 T cell receptor beta chains were sequenced from one sample in a study of blood T cell repertoires in COVID-19. Profiled with immunoSEQ multiplex PCR; TCRdb holds only in-frame clones, not every one. The repertoire holds 150,000 to 200,000 clones, with 88% as singletons. Material: PBMCs or T cells enriched from blood (not recorded which). The receptors were gathered from a woman in her forties or fifties who had recovered from COVID-19.

This chain connects TRBV7-3 to TRBJ1-2, with 7 bases matching TRBD1. V was clipped by 2 bases and J by 3 bases; unmatched bases: 18. Germline CDR1 SGHTA, CDR2 FQGTGA. CDR3 size: 19 residues. CDR3 protein: CASSLSGGTGSSPDYGYTF. CDR3 sequence (DNA): TGTGCCAGCAGCTTATCAGGGGGTACAGGGAGTTCCCCAGACTATGGCTACACCTTC. The variable domain in full, completed from reference TRBV7-3 and TRBJ1-2, reads GAGVSQTPSNKVTEKGKYVELRCDPISGHTALYWYRQSLGQGPEFLIYFQGTGAADDSGLPNDRFFAVRPEGSVSTLKIQRTERGDSAVYLCASSLSGGTGSSPDYGYTFGSGTRLTVV.

The chain uses TRBV7-9 and TRBJ2-4, with 7 bases lining up with TRBD2. V trimming: 0 bases; J trimming: 4 bases; junction bases outside the gene matches: 6. CDR1 SEHNR and CDR2 FQNEAQ come from the germline V gene (reference sequence). The CDR3 runs to 16 residues. Written as DNA, the CDR3 is TGTGCCAGCAGCTTAGCCGGGGGGAGGGAGAAAAACATTCAGTACTTC. This translates into CASSLAGGREKNIQYF.

The chain links TRBV5-6 to TRBJ2-3; 9 bases line up with TRBD1. The CDR3 consists of 15 residues. Germline V gene data show CDR1 as SGHDT and CDR2 as YYEEEE. Trimming took 2 bases from V and 4 from J; bases not matched to a gene: 5. The CDR3 spells CASSFADRGSDTQYF. CDR3 DNA: TGTGCCAGCAGCTTCGCCGACAGGGGGTCAGATACGCAGTATTTT.

The V and J genes are TRBV7-8 and TRBJ1-1; 12 nucleotides align to TRBD1. Germline trimming cut 5 bases from V and 1 base from J; bases unmatched to any gene: 8. From germline, CDR1 is SGHVS and CDR2 FQNEAQ. The CDR3 contains 17 residues. This chain's CDR3 is CASSPRDRGRPNTEAFF. DNA for the CDR3: TGTGCCAGCAGCCCCCGGGACAGGGGGCGCCCGAACACTGAAGCTTTCTTT.